This T cell receptor (beta chain) was observed in a study of cytomegalovirus exposure and HLA in healthy donors. Germline values: CDR1 LNHDA, CDR2 SQIVND (reference sequence). The V and J ends lost 5 bases and 5 bases, in that order; junction bases with no gene match: 10. The CDR3 is 16 residues long. Researchers ran the PCR with 60 Vbeta and 13 Jbeta primers. Clones were read by immunoSEQ multiplex PCR, and TCRdb kept only the in-frame ones, dropping some. The sample holds 78,000 or so clones, approximately 62% seen once. The sample consisted of PBMCs. V usage is TRBV19 and J usage is TRBJ2-5, with TRBD1 identical over 11 bases. This clonotype was sampled from a male donor in good health and CMV-seropositive. The CDR3 spells CASSPQRDRGGETQYF. The CDR3 nucleotides are TGTGCCAGTAGTCCCCAAAGGGACAGGGGGGGGGAGACCCAGTACTTC.